The 6 T cell receptor beta chains below were found in one sample sequenced in a study of shared clonotypes between healthy human individuals. Naivety among CD8 cells was defined by CD45RO negativity and positive CCR7 selection, thereby excluding terminally differentiated effector memory CD45RA+ cells. Measured with immunoSEQ multiplex PCR; TCRdb has only the in-frame clones, and not every one. The table records millions of clones, about 95% of them present only once. The sequencing sample was made of naive CD8+ T cells sorted from blood. These receptors originate from a man aged 18-30 years in good health.

This clone appeared a single time. This chain uses TRBV29-1 with TRBJ2-6; D might be TRBD2 (5 bases). CDR1 SQVTM and CDR2 ANQGSEA come from the germline V gene. V lost 3 bases and J 0 bases, leaving 9 bases between the germline ends. The CDR3 covers 15 residues. CDR3 in amino acids: CSVELGSSGANVLTF. DNA for the CDR3: TGCAGCGTTGAGTTGGGGAGCTCTGGGGCCAACGTCCTGACTTTC.

The chain employs TRBV5-1 and TRBJ1-5; possibly TRBD1 for D (6 bases). The CDR3 sequence is 15 residues long. Germline V gene sequence: CDR1 SGHRS, CDR2 YFSETQ. Trimming removed 8 bases at V and 0 bases at J, with 15 bases between. The CDR3 loop reads CASGSWTDSNQPQHF. For the CDR3, the DNA is TGCGCCAGTGGCTCCTGGACAGATAGCAATCAGCCCCAGCATTTT.

V is TRBV5-1 and J is TRBJ2-1; no clear D. CDR3 length: 14 residues. The germline V gene has CDR1 SGHRS and CDR2 YFSETQ. V lost 3 bases, J lost 3 bases, and 10 bases lay in between. The CDR3 is CASSWNGDYNEQFF. CDR3 bases: TGCGCCAGCAGCTGGAATGGGGACTACAATGAGCAGTTCTTC. The variable domain in full, with the rest retrieved from reference TRBV5-1 and TRBJ2-1, is KAGVTQTPRYLIKTRGQQVTLSCSPISGHRSVSWYQQTPGQGLQFLFEYFSETQRNKGNFPGRFSGRQFSNSRSEMNVSTLELGDSALYLCASSWNGDYNEQFFGPGTRLTVL.

A single count supports this clone. The gene calls are TRBV4-1 and TRBJ1-4; D is perhaps TRBD1 (6 bases). The CDR3 runs to 18 residues. From germline, CDR1 is MGHRA and CDR2 YSYEKL. The ends were cut back, 1 base at V and 13 bases at J, with 28 bases in the middle. The CDR3 region has the DNA TGCGCCAGCAGCCAAGTGAGGGGAGACGGACAGACACCCTTCCTACTGTTTTTT. It yields the protein CASSQVRGDGQTPFLLFF.

A remark on this clone: The same CDR3 also results from other DNA sequences found in this sample. The rearrangement links TRBV4-1 to TRBJ2-7, with D uncertain. This CDR3 is built from 11 residues. The germline gives CDR1 MGHRA, CDR2 YSYEKL. V was pared by 1 base and J by 7 bases, with 5 bases between. CDR3 region: CASSQAREQYF. DNA of the CDR3: TGCGCCAGCAGCCAAGCGAGGGAGCAGTACTTC.

V usage is TRBV11-1 and J usage is TRBJ2-3, with TRBD1 matching 9 bases. Germline-derived CDR1 and CDR2 are SGHAT and FQDESV (reference sequence). The trim removed 4 bases at V and 6 bases at J, leaving 11 bases unmatched. CDR3 length equals 16 residues. The CDR3 DNA is TGTGCCAGCAGCTCCTGGGTGGGACAGGGTTTTGATACGCAGTATTTT. This translates into CASSSWVGQGFDTQYF.